This passage covers 25 T cell receptor beta chains from one sample sequenced in a study of T cells after yellow fever vaccination. TCRdb called the 5' RACE reads again in MiXCR, with one record for every CDR3 protein. Of a few hundred thousand distinct CDR3 sequences listed, around a tenth are singletons. The material sequenced was PBMCs, taken on the day of the first yellow fever vaccination. The receptors derive from a man aged 18 to 30 who received the YFV17D yellow fever vaccine.

This chain links TRBV5-1 with TRBJ1-3; D not resolved. The V and J ends lost 0 bases and 2 bases respectively, with 6 bases between them. Germline-derived CDR1 and CDR2 are SGHRS and YFSETQ. This CDR3 has 14 amino acids. The CDR3 loop reads CASSLESTGNTIYF. The DNA of the CDR3 is TGCGCCAGCAGCTTGGAATCGACTGGAAACACCATATATTTT. Full variable domain (rest looked up from reference TRBV5-1 and TRBJ1-3): KAGVTQTPRYLIKTRGQQVTLSCSPISGHRSVSWYQQTPGQGLQFLFEYFSETQRNKGNFPGRFSGRQFSNSRSEMNVSTLELGDSALYLCASSLESTGNTIYFGEGSWLTVV.

Regarding this clonotype: A much bigger clone sits one base away, suggesting this may be a read error. This chain joins TRBV27 and TRBJ2-3; 8 nucleotides agree with TRBD2. Germline lookup yields CDR1 MNHEY and CDR2 SMNVEV (reference sequence). The CDR3 contains 15 residues. This CDR3 reads CTSRISGASTDTQYF. CDR3 nucleotides: TGTACCAGCAGGATTAGCGGGGCTAGCACAGATACGCAGTATTTT.

The V gene is TRBV5-4, the J gene TRBJ1-4; perhaps TRBD1 as D (6 bases). The V and J ends lost 5 bases and 4 bases respectively, with 15 bases between them. Germline loops: CDR1 SGHNT, CDR2 YYREEE (reference sequence). The CDR3 loop spans 15 amino acids. CDR3 sequence (DNA): TGTGCCAGCAGTAACGGGGGGGCGAATAATGAAAAACTGTTTTTT. Encoded protein: CASSNGGANNEKLFF.

This clonotype was detected only a few times. The chain employs TRBV18 and TRBJ1-2; TRBD1 might be the D (5 bases). Germline V CDR1 and CDR2: KGHSH, LQKENI. The CDR3 spans 16 residues. The V and J ends lost 3 bases and 4 bases respectively, with 18 bases between them. CDR3 coding DNA: TGTGCCAGCTCACCCTCGTGGTCCGGGGCAACCTATGGCTACACCTTC. This gives the protein CASSPSWSGATYGYTF.

This clonotype came up many times. The CDR3: CASSSNRFYNEQFF. The DNA for the CDR3 is TGTGCCAGCAGTTCAAACAGGTTCTACAATGAGCAGTTCTTC. The chain recombines TRBV6-5 with TRBJ2-1, with D maybe TRBD1 (5 bases). V was cut by 4 bases and J by 3 bases, with 10 bases left in between. The length of the CDR3 is 14 residues. Germline loops: CDR1 MNHEY, CDR2 SVGAGI.

The chain combines TRBV28 with TRBJ2-3; TRBD1 is a possible D gene (5 bases). This CDR3 has 12 residues. V gave up 10 bases and J gave up 2 bases, with 10 bases separating them. Germline CDR1 and CDR2: MDHEN and SYDVKM. This CDR3 reads CATQGYTDTQYF. CDR3 bases: TGTGCCACCCAGGGTTACACAGATACGCAGTATTTT.

The rearrangement uses TRBV7-9 and TRBJ2-2, with 7 bases fitting TRBD2. The CDR3 is made up of 16 amino acids. Germline V gene sequence: CDR1 SEHNR, CDR2 FQNEAQ (reference sequence). The ends lost 2 bases at V and 6 bases at J; junction bases unmatched: 9. DNA of the CDR3: TGTGCCAGCAGCTTAAGGCGGACTAGAGGCGCCGGGGAGCTGTTTTTT. Translating gives CASSLRRTRGAGELFF. The full variable domain, in which reference TRBV7-9 and TRBJ2-2 provide the parts outside the CDR3, is DTGVSQNPRHKITKRGQNVTFRCDPISEHNRLYWYRQTLGQGPEFLTYFQNEAQLEKSRLLSDRFSAERPKGSFSTLEIQRTEQGDSAMYLCASSLRRTRGAGELFFGEGSRLTVL.

The rearrangement joins TRBV5-4 to TRBJ2-2; D call uncertain. Germline CDR1 and CDR2: SGHNT and YYREEE (reference sequence). Trimming shortened V by 5 bases and J by 1 base, and 12 bases separated the two germline ends. The CDR3 is 15 amino acids. Here the CDR3 reads CASRQKDGNTGELFF. Written as DNA, the CDR3 is TGTGCCAGCAGACAAAAAGACGGGAACACCGGGGAGCTGTTTTTT.

Many counts were recorded for this clonotype. The junction differs from germline at one of its ends, possibly a read error. The chain is built from TRBV7-3 and TRBJ2-2, with a weak D call TRBD2 (5 bases). This CDR3 comprises 13 residues. The germline V gene encodes CDR1 SGHTA and CDR2 FQGTGA. CDR3 nucleotides: TGCGCCAGCAGCTTGCGAGGGACCGGGGAGCTGTTTTTT. Translating gives CASSLRGTGELFF.

CDR3 residues: CAWSVRVPRQPQHF. The CDR3, as DNA: TGTGCCTGGAGTGTAAGGGTCCCTCGTCAGCCCCAGCATTTT. The gene calls are TRBV30 and TRBJ1-5; D unclear. V lost 0 bases to trimming and J lost 6 bases, with 12 bases between them. Germline-derived CDR1 and CDR2 are GTSNPN and SVGIG (reference sequence). The CDR3 runs 14 residues.

This chain joins TRBV12-3 or TRBV12-4 and TRBJ2-1; D assignment may be TRBD1 or TRBD2 (6 bases each). Trimming pared 2 bases from V and 4 bases from J, leaving 12 bases between. The CDR3 runs to 15 residues. The CDR3 DNA reads TGTGCCAGCAGTTTACGGGGGCTGGGGTACAATGAGCAGTTCTTC. Translation gives CASSLRGLGYNEQFF.

This clonotype was detected many times. CDR3 bases: TGTGCCATCCGAGAGGGGGGGGAGAATGAGCAGTTCTTC. Translation gives CAIREGGENEQFF. The rearrangement links TRBV10-3 to TRBJ2-1, with a tentative D call TRBD2 (7 bases). CDR3 length equals 13 residues. The V gene lost 8 bases and the J gene lost 7 bases, with 15 bases spanning the gap. Germline loops: CDR1 ENHRY, CDR2 SYGVKD.

A few counts support this clonotype. The chain couples TRBV18 to TRBJ2-3; the match to TRBD2 covers 7 bases. Germline V gene lookup returns CDR1 KGHSH and CDR2 LQKENI. The length of the CDR3 is 16 residues. V lost 0 bases, J lost 4 bases, and 7 bases stayed unmatched. The CDR3 bases are TGTGCCAGCTCACCACCGGCGGGGGTGATCTCAGATACGCAGTATTTT. Its protein product is CASSPPAGVISDTQYF.

The chain joins TRBV6-5 to TRBJ2-1; D is uncertain. V was pared by 7 bases and J by 6 bases, with 19 bases between. Germline lookup yields CDR1 MNHEY and CDR2 SVGAGI. This CDR3 has 15 residues. CDR3 bases: TGTGCCAGCACAATTGGTGCACTTCACCGCAATGAGCAGTTCTTC. This translates into CASTIGALHRNEQFF.

This clonotype has more than one count but fewer than ten. The gene calls are TRBV6-5 and TRBJ2-7; 8 nucleotides agree with TRBD2. The CDR3 has 15 amino acids. Germline V CDR1 and CDR2: MNHEY, SVGAGI. V lost 2 bases to trimming and J lost 7 bases; unmatched junction nucleotides: 10. In nucleotides, the CDR3 is TGTGCCAGCAGTTACCTGTTAGCGGGGTCTCTTGAGCAGTACTTC. Translation gives CASSYLLAGSLEQYF.

The chain is built from TRBV7-2 and TRBJ2-7; 9 nucleotides align to TRBD2. CDR1 SGHTA and CDR2 FQGNSA come from the germline V gene. The CDR3 contains 15 residues. Trimming took 0 bases from V and 2 from J; bases not matched to a gene: 2. The CDR3 protein is CASSLASSGTYEQYF. CDR3 in DNA: TGTGCCAGCAGCTTAGCTTCTAGCGGGACCTACGAGCAGTACTTC.

The chain employs TRBV11-2 and TRBJ1-1, with D tentatively TRBD1 (5 bases). The CDR3 spans 14 residues. The germline gives CDR1 SGHAT, CDR2 FQNNGV. Between the trimmed V and J ends, which lost 1 base and 8 bases, there was a span of 14 bases. The CDR3 region is CASSLGGRTREAFF. CDR3 DNA: TGTGCCAGCAGCTTAGGGGGCAGGACAAGGGAAGCTTTCTTT.

This clonotype has more than one count but fewer than ten. The rearrangement links TRBV23-1 to TRBJ2-3; 7 bases are shared with TRBD1. TRBV23-1 is given ORF status, its function remaining uncertain. The CDR3 runs 18 residues. The V and J ends lost 2 bases and 0 bases, in that order; junction bases with no gene match: 11. The CDR3 DNA sequence: TGCGCCAGCAGTCAACGGAACCCCTGGGGACAGAGCACAGATACGCAGTATTTT. Protein sequence: CASSQRNPWGQSTDTQYF.

The gene calls are TRBV18 and TRBJ2-5, with D unresolved. Germline V gene data show CDR1 as KGHSH and CDR2 as LQKENI. Deletions cut 0 bases from V and 5 bases from J, with 19 bases between. The CDR3 covers 17 residues. The CDR3 region is CASSPPKSDDDSETQYF. The DNA for the CDR3 is TGTGCCAGCTCACCACCGAAAAGTGATGACGATTCGGAGACCCAGTACTTC.

The rearrangement uses TRBV19 and TRBJ1-6, with D tentatively TRBD1 (5 bases). Trimming left V 4 bases short and J 7 bases short, with 11 bases between. The CDR3 sequence is 14 residues long. Germline V lookup: CDR1 LNHDA, CDR2 SQIVND (reference sequence). CDR3 residues: CASSNPRGNSPLHF. For the CDR3, the DNA is TGTGCCAGTAGTAACCCCCGGGGCAATTCACCCCTCCACTTT.

The chain combines TRBV7-2 with TRBJ2-2; 9 positions match TRBD1. Trimming cost V 5 bases and J 10 bases; bases outside gene matches: 8. Germline CDR1 and CDR2: SGHTA and FQGNSA. The CDR3 extends over 14 amino acids. Here the CDR3 reads CASSATTGGEELFF. The DNA for the CDR3 is TGTGCCAGCAGCGCTACTACAGGGGGCGAGGAGCTGTTTTTT. Drawing the rest from reference TRBV7-2 and TRBJ2-2, the complete variable domain is GAGVSQSPSNKVTEKGKDVELRCDPISGHTALYWYRQSLGQGLEFLIYFQGNSAPDKSGLPSDRFSAERTGGSVSTLTIQRTQQEDSAVYLCASSATTGGEELFFGEGSRLTVL.

The chain couples TRBV7-2 to TRBJ2-3; D remains ambiguous. Trimming pared 5 bases from V and 7 bases from J, leaving 13 bases between. CDR1 SGHTA and CDR2 FQGNSA come from the germline V gene. The CDR3 totals 13 residues. CDR3 region: CASSARAWNTQYF. CDR3 DNA sequence: TGTGCCAGCAGCGCCCGCGCGTGGAATACGCAGTATTTT.

CDR3: CASSFRDRVNEQYF. CDR3 DNA: TGTGCCAGCAGTTTCCGGGACAGGGTGAACGAGCAGTACTTC. This sequence joins TRBV12-3 or TRBV12-4 and TRBJ2-7, with TRBD1 identical over 9 bases. The CDR3 totals 14 residues. Trimming at V came to 3 bases and at J to 5 bases, leaving 5 bases not matched to a gene.

This clonotype was found a few times. V and J are TRBV7-8 and TRBJ2-1, with a weak D call TRBD2 (5 bases). The CDR3 contains 17 residues. Per germline, CDR1 SGHVS and CDR2 FQNEAQ. Trimming stripped 1 base from V and 0 bases from J, with 13 bases between. CDR3: CASSLEFGSGSYNEQFF. In DNA form, the CDR3 reads TGTGCCAGCAGCTTAGAATTCGGAAGCGGCTCCTACAATGAGCAGTTCTTC.

The chain couples TRBV20-1 to TRBJ2-5; D possibly corresponds to TRBD1 (5 bases). This CDR3 has 12 residues. Germline-derived CDR1 and CDR2 are DFQATT and SNEGSKA (reference sequence). CDR3 sequence: CRVGRPGETQYF. CDR3 nucleotide sequence: TGCAGGGTCGGACGGCCAGGGGAGACCCAGTACTTC.